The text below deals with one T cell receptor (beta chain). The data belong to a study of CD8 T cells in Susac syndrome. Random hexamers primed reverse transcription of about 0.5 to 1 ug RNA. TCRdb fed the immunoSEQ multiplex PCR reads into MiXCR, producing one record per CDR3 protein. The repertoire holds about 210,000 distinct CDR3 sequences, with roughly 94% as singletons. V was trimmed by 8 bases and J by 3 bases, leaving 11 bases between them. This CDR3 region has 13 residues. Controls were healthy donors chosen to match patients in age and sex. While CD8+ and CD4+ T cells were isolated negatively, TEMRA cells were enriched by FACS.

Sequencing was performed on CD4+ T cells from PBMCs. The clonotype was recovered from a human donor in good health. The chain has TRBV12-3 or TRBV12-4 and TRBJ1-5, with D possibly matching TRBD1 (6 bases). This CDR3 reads CASGRGINQPQHF. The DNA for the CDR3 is TGTGCCAGCGGAAGGGGGATCAATCAGCCCCAGCATTTT.